Shown below are 11 T cell receptor beta chains from a single sample sequenced in a study of CD8 T cells in ankylosing spondylitis. Study-level findings and limits: One TCR beta motif, made up of eight highly homologous variants, appeared characteristic of ankylosing spondylitis blood.

Which antigens these TCRs recognize remains unknown. TCRdb called the 5' RACE reads again in MiXCR, with one record for every CDR3 protein. The data contain roughly 300,000 distinct CDR3 sequences, around 7.6% of them singletons. Sequencing was done on a sample of blood, either unsorted or a sorted T cell fraction (not recorded which). The receptors shown here come from a male donor with ankylosing spondylitis.

The chain has TRBV29-1 and TRBJ2-3; D possibly corresponds to TRBD2 (5 bases). Trimming shortened V by 4 bases and J by 4 bases, and 6 bases separated the two germline ends. The CDR3 contains 11 residues. The germline V gene encodes CDR1 SQVTM and CDR2 ANQGSEA. The CDR3 DNA follows: TGCAGCGTTGCGCGGGCAGATACGCAGTATTTT. Translated: CSVARADTQYF.

The chain recombines TRBV3-1 with TRBJ1-5; D is unresolved. The germline V gene has CDR1 LGHDT and CDR2 YNNKEL (reference sequence). V lost 0 bases to trimming and J lost 10 bases, with 13 bases between them. This CDR3 region has 14 residues. The CDR3 reads CASSQDISGHPQHF. CDR3 bases: TGTGCCAGCAGCCAAGATATCTCGGGTCATCCCCAGCATTTT. Variable domain in full (rest from reference TRBV3-1 and TRBJ1-5): DTAVSQTPKYLVTQMGNDKSIKCEQNLGHDTMYWYKQDSKKFLKIMFSYNNKELIINETVPNRFSPKSPDKAHLNLHINSLELGDSAVYFCASSQDISGHPQHFGDGTRLSIL.

The chain uses TRBV10-3 and TRBJ2-7; TRBD1 matches at 7 bases. CDR1 and CDR2 (germline): ENHRY, SYGVKD. Trimming took 7 bases from V and 1 from J; bases not matched to a gene: 7. The CDR3 covers 14 residues. CDR3 coding DNA: TGTGCCATCAACTCCCGGGACAGTTCCTACGAGCAGTACTTC. Residues: CAINSRDSSYEQYF.

This clonotype was seen only a few times. The chain has TRBV5-4 and TRBJ2-1; TRBD2 aligns across 10 bases. Trimming at V came to 0 bases and at J to 9 bases, leaving 9 bases not matched to a gene. CDR1 is SGHNT, CDR2 YYREEE, per germline (reference sequence). The CDR3 contains 16 residues. CDR3 protein: CASSLGLAGGGREQFF. Written as DNA, the CDR3 is TGTGCCAGCAGCTTGGGACTAGCGGGTGGAGGGCGTGAGCAGTTCTTC.

In its sample, this clonotype was seen a few times. CDR3 in amino acids: CASRRAGGPEEQYF. The CDR3 bases are TGTGCCAGCAGACGAGCGGGAGGGCCAGAGGAGCAGTACTTC. The chain employs TRBV12-3 or TRBV12-4 and TRBJ2-7, with 10 bases fitting TRBD2. This CDR3 region has 14 residues. J lost 7 bases, V lost 6 bases, and 9 bases had no gene match.

The chain recombines TRBV2 with TRBJ2-1; TRBD2 aligns across 7 bases. The CDR3 spans 14 residues. Germline V gene data show CDR1 as SNHLY and CDR2 as FYNNEI. After removal of 6 bases from V and 4 bases from J, the junction contained 6 bases not matched to a gene. The CDR3 here is CASRFLADYNEQFF. The CDR3 coding sequence is TGTGCCAGCAGGTTCCTAGCGGATTACAATGAGCAGTTCTTC.

V usage is TRBV6-5 and J usage is TRBJ2-7; D could derive from TRBD1 or TRBD2 (5 bases each). Germline V gives CDR1 MNHEY, CDR2 SVGAGI. Trimming pared 2 bases from V and 2 bases from J, leaving 10 bases between. The CDR3 is 14 residues long. This CDR3 reads CASSYRDGPYEQYF. For the CDR3, the DNA is TGTGCCAGCAGTTACAGGGACGGACCCTACGAGCAGTACTTC.

This clonotype has only a few counts. This chain connects TRBV18 to TRBJ2-7, with 9 bases lining up with TRBD1. V shed 6 bases and J 0 bases; nucleotides not matched to a gene: 6. CDR3 length equals 15 residues. CDR1 and CDR2 (germline): KGHSH, LQKENI. The CDR3 sequence: CASSRGQGPSYEQYF. CDR3 nucleotides: TGTGCCAGCTCCCGAGGACAGGGGCCCTCCTACGAGCAGTACTTC. Complete variable domain (other parts from reference TRBV18 and TRBJ2-7): NAGVMQNPRHLVRRRGQEARLRCSPMKGHSHVYWYRQLPEEGLKFMVYLQKENIIDESGMPKERFSAEFPKEGPSILRIQQVVRGDSAAYFCASSRGQGPSYEQYFGPGTRLTVT.

The genes are TRBV5-1 and TRBJ2-3; 7 nucleotides agree with TRBD1. After removal of 4 bases from V and 2 bases from J, the junction contained 7 bases not matched to a gene. The CDR3 is 15 residues long. Germline V gene lookup returns CDR1 SGHRS and CDR2 YFSETQ. CDR3 loop: CASSVDRALTDTQYF. The DNA of the CDR3 is TGCGCCAGCAGCGTTGACAGGGCCCTCACAGATACGCAGTATTTT.

This clonotype came up a few times. The gene calls are TRBV6-5 and TRBJ2-5; TRBD2 aligns across 7 bases. The CDR3 is 14 residues long. The junction had 3 bases not matched to a gene; V was cut back by 0 bases and J by 5 bases. Germline values: CDR1 MNHEY, CDR2 SVGAGI. The CDR3 loop reads CASSYSAGGETQYF. The CDR3 region has the DNA TGTGCCAGCAGTTACTCCGCCGGGGGGGAGACCCAGTACTTC.

This clonotype has more than one count but fewer than ten. The chain employs TRBV5-6 and TRBJ2-7; possibly TRBD1 for D (5 bases). This CDR3 contains 15 residues. Germline CDR1 is SGHDT and CDR2 is YYEEEE. Trimming took off 2 bases at V and 2 bases at J, with 14 bases between the two ends. For the CDR3, the DNA is TGTGCCAGCAGCTTTGCCCCAGGGTTTGCCTACGAGCAGTACTTC. Translating it yields CASSFAPGFAYEQYF. Supplemented by reference TRBV5-6 and TRBJ2-7, the full variable domain reads DAGVTQSPTHLIKTRGQQVTLRCSPKSGHDTVSWYQQALGQGPQFIFQYYEEEERQRGNFPDRFSGHQFPNYSSELNVNALLLGDSALYLCASSFAPGFAYEQYFGPGTRLTVT.